This T cell receptor beta chain comes out of a study of cytomegalovirus exposure and HLA in healthy donors. A word on this clone: Its cognate antigen is unknown. Other nucleotide sequences in the sample specify the same CDR3.

The CDR3 consists of 13 residues. Germline V gene sequence: CDR1 SGHRS, CDR2 YFSETQ. V was shortened by 0 bases and J by 5 bases, with 7 bases between the two germline ends. The study ran its PCR with 60 Vbeta and 13 Jbeta primers. Libraries were prepared by immunoSEQ multiplex PCR; TCRdb keeps only in-frame clonotypes and omits some of them. Counted here are roughly 180,000 clones, 65% to 80% occurring once; the ten biggest clones make up 2% to 3%. Study-level results: Most TCR beta V segments were productive about 87% or about 30% of the time in an earlier analysis. Per a later analysis, fewer than 20,000 TCR beta sequences showed association with HLA alleles at 0.05 false discovery rate.

Sequencing input: PBMCs. The sequence was obtained from a young woman in good health and CMV-seropositive. The chain is built from TRBV5-1 and TRBJ2-3; unclear D gene. CDR3 coding DNA: TGCGCCAGCAGCTTGGCCGGTGGAGATACGCAGTATTTT. Amino acid sequence: CASSLAGGDTQYF.